This record looks at one T cell receptor (beta chain) sequence and its context. Its antigen remains unknown. The data were taken from a study of STAT3 mutations in large granular lymphocyte leukemia. J lost 7 bases, V lost 5 bases, and 14 bases had no gene match. This CDR3 spans 15 amino acids. The germline CDR1 and CDR2 sequences are GTSNPN and SVGIG (reference sequence). TCRdb's table, derived via immunoSEQ multiplex PCR, lists solely in-frame clones and lacks some. The table records more than 9,500 clones, 60% to 85% of them present only once. Study-wide points: Every T-LGLL patient had at least one immunodominant TCRbeta clonotype.

Sequencing was done on a sample of peripheral blood mononuclear cells. This clonotype originated in a man in his sixties with T-cell large granular lymphocyte leukemia. Some clones in this sample may be carry-over from other donors' samples. This chain links TRBV30 with TRBJ2-1, with TRBD2 matching over 7 bases. CDR3 region: CAWGRRGSRGNEQFF. The CDR3 nucleotides read TGTGCCTGGGGCCGCCGCGGGAGCCGCGGTAATGAGCAGTTCTTC.